This T cell receptor beta chain was observed in a study of Tregs in tolerant kidney transplant recipients. Worth noting for this clone: Its cognate antigen is unknown.

Related graft donors supplied nonmyeloablative bone marrow transplants, and mixed chimerism was transient. Sequencing was performed with immunoSEQ multiplex PCR; in TCRdb, only in-frame clones are kept and a portion is missing. The table shows about 64,000 clones, with about 89% occurring only once. The study's findings and limits: No direct test of biological reproducibility was done here. Tolerant patients' donor-specific Tregs expanded beyond overall Tregs, suggesting antigen-driven growth. Findings come from small patient numbers and require larger validation. Activated donor B cell expansion appeared to reveal the most relevant donor-specific TCRbeta repertoire.

Trimming at V came to 1 base and at J to 6 bases, leaving 18 bases not matched to a gene. The length of the CDR3 is 20 residues. Germline-derived CDR1 and CDR2 are LNHDA and SQIVND (reference sequence). Source: CD4+ T cells from blood (PBMCs), taken 6 months after the transplant. The sequence came from a human patient who received a combined kidney and bone marrow transplant. The graft donor may have given rise to some T cells. This chain uses TRBV19 with TRBJ2-3; 11 bases fit TRBD2. The CDR3 DNA is TGTGCCAGTAGTATAGGGGGTGGGACTAGCGGATCCCCCCGGGTGGATACGCAGTATTTT. Protein: CASSIGGGTSGSPRVDTQYF.